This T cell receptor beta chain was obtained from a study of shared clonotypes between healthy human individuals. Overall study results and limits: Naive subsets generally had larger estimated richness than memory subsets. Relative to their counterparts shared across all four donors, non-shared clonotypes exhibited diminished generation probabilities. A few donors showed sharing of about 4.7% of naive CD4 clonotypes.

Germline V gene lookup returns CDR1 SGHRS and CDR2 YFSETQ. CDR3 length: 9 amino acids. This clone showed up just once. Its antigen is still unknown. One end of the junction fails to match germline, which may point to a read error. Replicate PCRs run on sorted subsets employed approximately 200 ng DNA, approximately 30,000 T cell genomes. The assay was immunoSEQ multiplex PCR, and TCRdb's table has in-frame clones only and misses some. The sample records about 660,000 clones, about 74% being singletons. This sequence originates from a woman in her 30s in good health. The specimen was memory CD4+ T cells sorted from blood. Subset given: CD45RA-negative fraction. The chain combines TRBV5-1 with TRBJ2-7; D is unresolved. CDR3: CASSPSQYF. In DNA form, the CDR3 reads TGTGCCAGCAGCCCTTCCCAGTACTTC.